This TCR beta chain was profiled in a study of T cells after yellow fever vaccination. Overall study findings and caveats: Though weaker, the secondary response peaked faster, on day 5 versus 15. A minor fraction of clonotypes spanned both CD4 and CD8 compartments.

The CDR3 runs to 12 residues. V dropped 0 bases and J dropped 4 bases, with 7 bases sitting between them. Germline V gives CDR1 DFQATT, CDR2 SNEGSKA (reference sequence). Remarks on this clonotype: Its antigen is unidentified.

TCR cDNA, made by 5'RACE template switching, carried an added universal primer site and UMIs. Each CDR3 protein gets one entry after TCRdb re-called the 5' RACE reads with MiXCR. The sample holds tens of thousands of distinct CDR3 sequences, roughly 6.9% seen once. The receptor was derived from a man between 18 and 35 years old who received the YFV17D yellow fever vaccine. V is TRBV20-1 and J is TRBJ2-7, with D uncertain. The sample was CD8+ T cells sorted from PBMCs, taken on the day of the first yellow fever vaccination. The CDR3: CSAREKGYEQYF. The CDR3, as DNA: TGCAGTGCTAGAGAGAAGGGATACGAGCAGTACTTC.